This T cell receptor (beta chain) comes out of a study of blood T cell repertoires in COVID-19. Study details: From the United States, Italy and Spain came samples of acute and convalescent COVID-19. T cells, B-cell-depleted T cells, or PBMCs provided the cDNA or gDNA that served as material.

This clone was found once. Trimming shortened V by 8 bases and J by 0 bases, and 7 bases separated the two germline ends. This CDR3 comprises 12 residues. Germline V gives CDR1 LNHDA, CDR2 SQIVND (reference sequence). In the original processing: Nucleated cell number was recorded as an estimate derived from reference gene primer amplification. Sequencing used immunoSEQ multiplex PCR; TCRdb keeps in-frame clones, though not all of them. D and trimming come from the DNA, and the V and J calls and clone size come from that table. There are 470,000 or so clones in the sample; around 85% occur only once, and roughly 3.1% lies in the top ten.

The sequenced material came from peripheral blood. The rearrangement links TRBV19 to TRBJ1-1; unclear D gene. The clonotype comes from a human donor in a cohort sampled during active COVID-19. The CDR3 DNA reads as TGTGCCAGTCTGAGCATGAACACTGAAGCTTTCTTT. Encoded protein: CASLSMNTEAFF.